The T cell receptor beta chain under discussion was sequenced for a study of blood T cell repertoires in COVID-19. Study context: The cDNA or gDNA used as material had been derived from T cells, B-cell-depleted T cells, or PBMCs.

Participants' reported clinical history set cohort assignment. Germline loops: CDR1 MGHRA, CDR2 YSYEKL. Trimming took 4 bases from V and 2 from J, leaving 15 bases between them. The CDR3 runs to 16 residues. In the original processing: Nucleated cell counts were estimated from reference gene primer amplification. The assay was immunoSEQ multiplex PCR, and TCRdb's table has in-frame clones only and misses some. Clone size and the V and J calls come from that table; the DNA yielded D and trimming. The table lists 250,000 to 400,000 clones, about 88% of them singletons. This chain links TRBV4-1 with TRBJ2-1; D is perhaps TRBD2 (5 bases). This sequence originates from a man aged 60 to 75 who had recovered from COVID-19. Sequenced input: PBMCs or T cells enriched from blood (not recorded which). CDR3 DNA: TGCGCCAGCAGCCGGCCGAGCGGAAGCCCCTACAATGAGCAGTTCTTC. This encodes CASSRPSGSPYNEQFF.